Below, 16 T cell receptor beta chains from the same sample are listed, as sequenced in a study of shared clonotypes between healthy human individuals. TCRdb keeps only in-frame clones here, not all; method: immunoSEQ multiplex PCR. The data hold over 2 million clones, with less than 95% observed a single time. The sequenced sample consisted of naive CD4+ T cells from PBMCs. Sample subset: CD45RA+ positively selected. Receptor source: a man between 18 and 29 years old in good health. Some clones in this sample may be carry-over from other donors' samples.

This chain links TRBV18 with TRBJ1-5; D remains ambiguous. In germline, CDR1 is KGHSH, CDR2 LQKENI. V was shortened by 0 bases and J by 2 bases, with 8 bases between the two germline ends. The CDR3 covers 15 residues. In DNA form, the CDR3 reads TGTGCCAGCTCACCACCGGCTGGGGGCAATCAGCCCCAGCATTTT. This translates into CASSPPAGGNQPQHF.

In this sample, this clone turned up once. CDR3 sequence reads: CASSPDQATTGELFF. The CDR3 region has the DNA TGTGCCAGCTCACCAGACCAGGCTACTACCGGGGAGCTGTTTTTT. The chain links TRBV18 to TRBJ2-2; the D is unclear. Trimming stripped 2 bases from V and 5 bases from J, with 12 bases between. The CDR3 loop spans 15 amino acids. The germline CDR1 and CDR2 sequences are KGHSH and LQKENI.

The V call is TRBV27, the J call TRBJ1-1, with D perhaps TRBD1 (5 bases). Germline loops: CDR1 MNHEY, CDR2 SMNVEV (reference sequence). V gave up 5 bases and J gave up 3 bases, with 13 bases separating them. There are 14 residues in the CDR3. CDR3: CASSLSQGDTEAFF. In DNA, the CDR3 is TGTGCCAGCAGTCTAAGCCAAGGGGACACTGAAGCTTTCTTT.

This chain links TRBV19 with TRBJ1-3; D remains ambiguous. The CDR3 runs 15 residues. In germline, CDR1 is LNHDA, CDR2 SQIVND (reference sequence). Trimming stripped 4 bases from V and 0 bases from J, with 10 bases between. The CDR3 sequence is CASSTSDFSGNTIYF. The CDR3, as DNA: TGTGCCAGTAGTACCTCGGACTTCTCTGGAAACACCATATATTTT.

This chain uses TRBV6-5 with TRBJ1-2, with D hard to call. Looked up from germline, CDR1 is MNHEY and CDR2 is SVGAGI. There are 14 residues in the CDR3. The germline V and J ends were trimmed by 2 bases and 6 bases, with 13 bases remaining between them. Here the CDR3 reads CASSYMGRKDGYTF. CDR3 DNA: TGTGCCAGCAGTTACATGGGGAGAAAGGATGGCTACACCTTC.

The CDR3 coding sequence is TGTGCCAGCAGCTCCACAGGGGAGGGCGAGCAGTACTTC. Its translation is CASSSTGEGEQYF. V usage is TRBV11-2 and J usage is TRBJ2-7; D may correspond to TRBD1 or TRBD2 (7 bases each). The V end was cut by 4 bases, the J end by 6 bases, with 13 bases between. The germline V gene has CDR1 SGHAT and CDR2 FQNNGV. The CDR3 runs 13 residues.

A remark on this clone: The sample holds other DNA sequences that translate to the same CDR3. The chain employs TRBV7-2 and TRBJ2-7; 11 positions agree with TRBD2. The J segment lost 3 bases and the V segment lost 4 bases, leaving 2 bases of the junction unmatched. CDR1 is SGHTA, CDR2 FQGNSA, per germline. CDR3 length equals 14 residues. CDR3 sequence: CASSSGLAGYEQYF. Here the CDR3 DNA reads TGTGCCAGCAGCTCCGGACTAGCGGGCTACGAGCAGTACTTC.

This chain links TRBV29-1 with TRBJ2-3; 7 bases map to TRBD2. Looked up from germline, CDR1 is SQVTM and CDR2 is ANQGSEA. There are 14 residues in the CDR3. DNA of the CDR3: TGCGTCATCGGGTCGGGAGGACCCACAGATACGCAGTATTTT. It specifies CVIGSGGPTDTQYF.

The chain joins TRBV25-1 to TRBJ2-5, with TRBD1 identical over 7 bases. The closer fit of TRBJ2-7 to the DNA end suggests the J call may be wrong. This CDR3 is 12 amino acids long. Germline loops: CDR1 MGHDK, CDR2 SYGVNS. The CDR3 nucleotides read TGTGCCAGCCAGACAGGGTTCCACGAGCAGTACTTC. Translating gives CASQTGFHEQYF.

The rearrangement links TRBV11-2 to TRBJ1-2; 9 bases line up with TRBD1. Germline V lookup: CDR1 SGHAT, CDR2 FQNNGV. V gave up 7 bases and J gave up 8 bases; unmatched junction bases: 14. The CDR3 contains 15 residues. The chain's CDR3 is CASTLLNRGLGGYTF. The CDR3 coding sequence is TGTGCCAGCACCCTGTTGAACAGGGGGCTAGGGGGCTACACCTTC.

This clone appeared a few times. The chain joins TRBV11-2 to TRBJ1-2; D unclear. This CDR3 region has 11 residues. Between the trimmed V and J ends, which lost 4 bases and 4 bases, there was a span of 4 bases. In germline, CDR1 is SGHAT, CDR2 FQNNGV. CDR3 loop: CASSSIYGYTF. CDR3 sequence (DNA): TGTGCCAGCAGCTCCATCTATGGCTACACCTTC.

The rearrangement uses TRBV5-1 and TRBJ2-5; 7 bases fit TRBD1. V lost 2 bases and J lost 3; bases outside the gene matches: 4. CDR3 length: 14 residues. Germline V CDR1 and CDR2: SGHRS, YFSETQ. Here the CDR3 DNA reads TGCGCCAGCAGCTTTTGGGACAGAGAAGAGACCCAGTACTTC. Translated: CASSFWDREETQYF.

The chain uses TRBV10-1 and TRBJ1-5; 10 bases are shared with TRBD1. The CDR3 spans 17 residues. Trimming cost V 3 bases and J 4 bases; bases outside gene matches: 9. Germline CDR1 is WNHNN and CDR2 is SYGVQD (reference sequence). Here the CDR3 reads CASSEGSGTGVNQPQHF. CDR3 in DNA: TGCGCCAGCAGTGAAGGATCCGGGACAGGGGTTAATCAGCCCCAGCATTTT.

CDR3 sequence: CASSPTGGGGELFF. The CDR3 DNA sequence: TGTGCCAGCAGCCCGACAGGGGGCGGCGGGGAGCTGTTTTTT. V is TRBV7-2 and J is TRBJ2-2, with TRBD1 matching 10 bases. V lost 5 bases to trimming and J lost 7 bases; unmatched junction nucleotides: 4. This CDR3 has 14 amino acids. In germline, CDR1 is SGHTA, CDR2 FQGNSA.

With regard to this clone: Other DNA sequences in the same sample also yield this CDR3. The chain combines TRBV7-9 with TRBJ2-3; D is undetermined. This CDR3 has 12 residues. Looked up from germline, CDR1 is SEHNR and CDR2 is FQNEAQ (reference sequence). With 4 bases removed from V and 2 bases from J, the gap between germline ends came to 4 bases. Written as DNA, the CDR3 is TGTGCCAGCAGCTCTTCCACAGATACGCAGTATTTT. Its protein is CASSSSTDTQYF.

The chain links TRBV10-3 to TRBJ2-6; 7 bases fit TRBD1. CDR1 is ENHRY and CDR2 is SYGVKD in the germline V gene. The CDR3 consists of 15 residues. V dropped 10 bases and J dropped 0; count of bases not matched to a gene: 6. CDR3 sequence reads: CASRDSLSGANVLTF. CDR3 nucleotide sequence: TGTGCCAGCCGGGACAGTCTCTCTGGGGCCAACGTCCTGACTTTC.